Described below is a single TCR beta chain sequence and its context. The antigen remains undetermined. TCRdb re-analysed the reads in MiXCR, keeping a single row per CDR3 protein. The top ten hold approximately 1.3% of the sample, which has 10,000 or so distinct CDR3 sequences, approximately 17% seen once. This specimen comes from a study of liver allograft versus peripheral blood T cells. The overall study: Transplanted-liver T cell receptor repertoires were compared with recipients' peripheral blood repertoires. Study results and limitations: A difference was reportedly observed between T cell receptor repertoires inside liver allografts and those in peripheral blood.

CDR1 is GTSNPN, CDR2 SVGIG, per germline (reference sequence). This CDR3 contains 13 residues. Trimming took 0 bases from V and 0 from J, leaving 4 bases between them. This TCR came from a human patient who had a liver transplant. Some T cells may trace back to the graft donor. The chain employs TRBV30 and TRBJ2-3; D unclear. The CDR3 nucleotides read TGTGCCTGGAGTGTGATGAGCACAGATACGCAGTATTTT. Protein product: CAWSVMSTDTQYF. Looking up the rest from reference TRBV30 and TRBJ2-3 gives the full variable domain: SQTIHQWPATLVQPVGSPLSLECTVEGTSNPNLYWYRQAAGRGLQLLFYSVGIGQISSEVPQNLSASRPQDRQFILSSKKLLLSDSGFYLCAWSVMSTDTQYFGPGTRLTVL.